This T cell receptor (beta chain) was retrieved from a study of blood T cells in healthy people across ages. The ends lost 5 bases at V and 4 bases at J; junction bases unmatched: 4. Germline V gene lookup returns CDR1 SGHTA and CDR2 FQGNSA. The CDR3 loop spans 15 amino acids. General observations from the study: The study regarded diversity estimates from one million T cells as underestimates. The study could not conclusively compare naive and antigen-experienced cells, given its unsorted PBMCs.

Per individual sample, total RNA of at least 5.5 micrograms was extracted. This clonotype was recorded many times. The antigen is undetermined. It was with a sample-barcoded 5' primer and a J-beta primer mix that a second PCR of roughly 7 to 12 cycles was run. MiXCR, run by TCRdb on the 5' RACE reads, gives a single entry per CDR3 protein. Of under 1,000,000 distinct CDR3 sequences in the sample, roughly 35% were seen once. The chain employs TRBV7-2 and TRBJ2-1; 11 bases are a match to TRBD2. The receptor was derived from a man aged 18 to 30 in good health. Input material: blood. The CDR3 DNA reads as TGTGCCAGCAGCGTACTAGCGGGGGTTTACAATGAGCAGTTCTTC. This encodes CASSVLAGVYNEQFF.